Listed below are T cell receptor beta chains from one sample, sequenced in a study of cytomegalovirus exposure and HLA in healthy donors. This table comes from immunoSEQ multiplex PCR, and its TCRdb copy is limited to in-frame clones, with some not included. The repertoire includes 55,000 to 65,000 clones, around 80% of them detected once, and over 3% sits in the top ten. Material: PBMCs. These receptors all stem from a woman in her forties in good health and CMV-seronegative. The CDR3 runs from the conserved cysteine through the conserved F or W. Fields, in order: V gene, clone size, D gene, J gene, CDR3 DNA, CDR3 protein. The D gene is left open where the match is weak. Only part of the rows carry a size: once, few, many, or a class if the clone is expanded.

TRBV28,few,-,TRBJ1-4,TGTGCCAGCAGTCCCCCCGAGGGCGGCAATGAAAAACTGTTTTTT,CASSPPEGGNEKLFF
TRBV5-5,-,-,TRBJ1-5,TGTGCCAGCAGCTTGTACGGGGGGCAGAGCAATCAGCCCCAGCATTTT,CASSLYGGQSNQPQHF
TRBV25-1,-,TRBD2,TRBJ2-3,TGTGCCAGCAGTGGGGCGACTAGCGGTGAATGGGATACGCAGTATTTT,CASSGATSGEWDTQYF
TRBV27,-,-,TRBJ1-4,TGTGCCAGCAGGTTCGCGGGTCCTAATGAAAAACTGTTTTTT,CASRFAGPNEKLFF
TRBV28,-,-,TRBJ2-7,TGTGCCAGCACCCTAGGAAACTCCTACGAGCAGTACTTC,CASTLGNSYEQYF
TRBV5-1,-,TRBD1,TRBJ2-2,TGCGCCAGCAGTGGGGACAGGAGAAACACCGGGGAGCTGTTTTTT,CASSGDRRNTGELFF
TRBV9,-,TRBD1,TRBJ1-2,TGTGCCAGCAGCGAGGGGACAGGGGGTCTCCTCACCTTC,CASSEGTGGLLTF
TRBV6-1,-,-,TRBJ1-5,TGTGCCAGCAGTGGAACGACGGGTCAGCCCCAGCATTTT,CASSGTTGQPQHF
TRBV18,-,-,TRBJ1-4,TGTGCCAGCTCAATGACAGCAAGTAATGAAAAACTGTTTTTT,CASSMTASNEKLFF
TRBV25-1,few,-,TRBJ1-1,TGTGCCAGCAGTGATGAAAGGGGCACGAACACTGAAGCTTTCTTT,CASSDERGTNTEAFF
TRBV6-6,-,TRBD1,TRBJ1-2,TGTGCCAGCAGTCAAACAGGGGTAGGAGGCTACACCTTC,CASSQTGVGGYTF
TRBV27,-,-,TRBJ2-1,TGTGCCAGCAGTTTGTTCAGATACAATGAGCAGTTCTTC,CASSLFRYNEQFF
TRBV7-2,-,-,TRBJ1-2,TGTGCCAGCAGCTTACGACAGAACTATGGCTACACCTTC,CASSLRQNYGYTF
TRBV18,-,-,TRBJ1-1,TGTGCCAGCTCCACATCCCGGGGAGGCGGCACTGAAGCTTTCTTT,CASSTSRGGGTEAFF
TRBV9,-,-,TRBJ2-1,TGTGCCAGCAGCGCCGGACAGAACAATGAGCAGTTCTTC,CASSAGQNNEQFF
TRBV27,-,-,TRBJ1-1,TGTGCCAGCAGTTTATCATGGAGGGGTGAAGCTTTCTTT,CASSLSWRGEAFF